This T cell receptor beta chain was identified during a study of CD8 T cells in ankylosing spondylitis. This CDR3 has 15 residues. V was cut by 1 base and J by 2 bases, with 8 bases left in between. Germline CDR1 reads MGHRA; CDR2 reads YSYEKL. The table lists this clonotype with a few counts. Libraries of TCR beta came from quantitative 5'-RACE with molecular barcodes. TCRdb passed the 5' RACE reads through MiXCR, listing each CDR3 protein once. This table has under 250,000 distinct CDR3 sequences, 30% to 40% appearing once. Source material: blood, either unsorted or a sorted T cell fraction (not recorded which). The clonotype originates from a male donor with ankylosing spondylitis or in good health (not recorded which). This chain connects TRBV4-1 to TRBJ1-4; D ambiguous. The CDR3 sequence is CASSQVFGTNEKLFF. The CDR3, as DNA: TGCGCCAGCAGCCAAGTCTTCGGGACTAATGAAAAACTGTTTTTT.